These 16 T cell receptor beta chains were all obtained from the same sample, sequenced in a study of blood T cell repertoires in COVID-19. Some clones are missing from TCRdb's copy, which holds only in-frame ones; the method was immunoSEQ multiplex PCR. Seen here are about 280,000 clones, 90% observed once, and the top ten hold 1.7%. The sample consisted of PBMCs or T cells enriched from blood (not recorded which). Every receptor here comes from a woman under 30 with acute COVID-19.

The CDR3 DNA reads TGTGCCAGCAGTAATCAGGGAATCAGTAATTCACCCCTCCACTTT. Residues: CASSNQGISNSPLHF. This rearrangement joins TRBV6-5 to TRBJ1-6; TRBD1 is a possible D gene (5 bases). This CDR3 region has 15 residues. Between the trimmed V and J ends, which lost 5 bases and 6 bases, there was a span of 14 bases. Looked up from germline, CDR1 is MNHEY and CDR2 is SVGAGI.

V and J are TRBV12-3 or TRBV12-4 and TRBJ2-1, with a tentative D call TRBD1 (6 bases). CDR3 length: 13 amino acids. Deletions cut 5 bases from V and 3 bases from J, with 8 bases between. CDR3 sequence (DNA): TGTGCCAGCAGTCTACAGGGCTACAATGAGCAGTTCTTC. Protein: CASSLQGYNEQFF.

The V and J genes are TRBV4-3 and TRBJ2-1; no firm D call. V lost 3 bases, J lost 4 bases, and 7 bases lay in between. The germline V gene has CDR1 LGHNA and CDR2 YSLEER. CDR3 length: 13 amino acids. CDR3: CASSQSPYNEQFF. CDR3 bases: TGCGCCAGCAGCCAGTCCCCGTACAATGAGCAGTTCTTC.

The chain combines TRBV29-1 with TRBJ2-1; D uncertain. This CDR3 has 10 residues. Trimming stripped 3 bases from V and 5 bases from J, with 2 bases between. CDR1 is SQVTM and CDR2 is ANQGSEA in the germline V gene. CDR3 DNA sequence: TGCAGCGTTGACGACAATGAGCAGTTCTTC. Translated: CSVDDNEQFF.

This clone was seen just once. This chain connects TRBV27 to TRBJ1-5; 9 nucleotides agree with TRBD1. Germline V CDR1 and CDR2: MNHEY, SMNVEV (reference sequence). This CDR3 has 15 amino acids. V dropped 5 bases and J dropped 1; count of bases not matched to a gene: 3. CDR3 region: CASSQDRGSNQPQHF. CDR3 in DNA: TGTGCCAGCAGTCAGGACAGGGGAAGCAATCAGCCCCAGCATTTT.

This clone showed up just a few times. This chain joins TRBV6-5 and TRBJ2-1, with 8 bases aligning to TRBD1. The ends lost 6 bases at V and 6 bases at J; junction bases unmatched: 10. This CDR3 is 15 amino acids long. The germline gives CDR1 MNHEY, CDR2 SVGAGI. The CDR3 spells CASSLRQGYRNEQFF. The CDR3 DNA sequence: TGTGCCAGCAGCCTCCGACAGGGGTATCGCAATGAGCAGTTCTTC.

V is TRBV25-1 and J is TRBJ2-1; TRBD2 aligns across 8 bases. The CDR3 is 16 residues long. Germline V gene sequence: CDR1 MGHDK, CDR2 SYGVNS. The V gene end was trimmed by 4 bases and the J gene end by 4 bases; junction bases not matched to a gene: 9. The CDR3 reads CASSAPGRALYNEQFF. Here the CDR3 DNA reads TGTGCCAGCAGTGCCCCCGGGAGGGCCCTGTACAATGAGCAGTTCTTC.

The V gene is TRBV18, the J gene TRBJ2-1; a possible D gene is TRBD2 (5 bases). This CDR3 spans 16 amino acids. Germline V gene sequence: CDR1 KGHSH, CDR2 LQKENI. V gave up 2 bases and J gave up 15 bases, with 26 bases separating them. DNA for the CDR3: TGTGCCAGCTCACCAACGAGCGGACTGACCCCCGAAGAACCGTTCTTC. It codes for CASSPTSGLTPEEPFF.

This sequence joins TRBV28 and TRBJ1-2; 11 positions agree with TRBD1. V shed 2 bases, J shed 3 bases, and the junction held 5 bases outside the gene matches. Germline CDR1 is MDHEN and CDR2 is SYDVKM. This CDR3 spans 16 amino acids. This chain's CDR3 is CASSLGGQGAYYGYTF. CDR3 bases: TGTGCCAGCAGTTTAGGTGGACAGGGGGCTTACTATGGCTACACCTTC.

The CDR3 DNA reads as TGTGCCACCAGCGGCGGACTAGCGGGGTCATACGAGCAGTACTTC. It specifies CATSGGLAGSYEQYF. The chain uses TRBV15 and TRBJ2-7; 12 nucleotides match TRBD2. This CDR3 is built from 15 residues. Germline V gene sequence: CDR1 LNHNV, CDR2 YYDKDF (reference sequence). Trimming at V came to 5 bases and at J to 4 bases, leaving 6 bases not matched to a gene.

The chain is built from TRBV15 and TRBJ2-1, with D possibly being TRBD2 (5 bases). Trimming took 5 bases from V and 4 from J, leaving 18 bases between them. The CDR3 sequence is 16 residues long. Germline V gives CDR1 LNHNV, CDR2 YYDKDF (reference sequence). Here the CDR3 reads CATSGPPRTGYNEQFF. DNA for the CDR3: TGTGCCACCAGCGGACCTCCCCGGACTGGATACAATGAGCAGTTCTTC. Complete variable domain (other parts from reference TRBV15 and TRBJ2-1): DAMVIQNPRYQVTQFGKPVTLSCSQTLNHNVMYWYQQKSSQAPKLLFHYYDKDFNNEADTPDNFQSRRPNTSFCFLDIRSPGLGDTAMYLCATSGPPRTGYNEQFFGPGTRLTVL.

The V gene is TRBV7-9, the J gene TRBJ2-2; tentative D call: TRBD1 (5 bases). The CDR3 contains 12 residues. The germline V gene encodes CDR1 SEHNR and CDR2 FQNEAQ (reference sequence). Trimming pared 9 bases from V and 3 bases from J, leaving 8 bases between. The DNA for the CDR3 is TGTGCCAGGGGGCCGTACACCGGGGAGCTGTTTTTT. The encoded protein is CARGPYTGELFF.

The chain combines TRBV6-2 or TRBV6-3 with TRBJ1-4; D possibly corresponds to TRBD1 (6 bases). Germline V gives CDR1 MNHEY, CDR2 SVGEGT. V lost 2 bases and J 5 bases, leaving 15 bases between the germline ends. There are 16 residues in the CDR3. DNA of the CDR3: TGTGCCAGCAGTTACGGGGGGGGCGTCGTGAATGAAAAACTGTTTTTT. Translation gives CASSYGGGVVNEKLFF.

This chain uses TRBV10-2 with TRBJ2-7; 8 positions agree with TRBD1. Losses at the gene ends were 8 bases for V and 4 bases for J; bases not matched to a gene: 7. Germline V gene lookup returns CDR1 WSHSY and CDR2 SAAADI. The CDR3 is 13 residues long. The CDR3 protein is CASANRGLYEQYF. CDR3 bases: TGCGCCAGCGCAAACAGGGGGTTGTACGAGCAGTACTTC.

The chain is built from TRBV24-1 and TRBJ2-7, with 10 nucleotides matching TRBD1. The V and J ends lost 4 bases and 4 bases, in that order; junction bases with no gene match: 6. Germline lookup yields CDR1 KGHDR and CDR2 SFDVKD. This CDR3 is 15 amino acids long. CDR3 protein: CATSDPGQGNYEQYF. DNA for the CDR3: TGTGCCACCAGTGACCCGGGACAGGGGAATTACGAGCAGTACTTC.

The V call is TRBV12-3 or TRBV12-4, the J call TRBJ2-7; weak D call: TRBD1 (5 bases). Trimming removed 5 bases at V and 2 bases at J, with 10 bases between. This CDR3 contains 13 residues. In DNA form, the CDR3 reads TGTGCCAGCAGTCCTGGGGCCACCTACGAGCAGTACTTC. Protein product: CASSPGATYEQYF.